Listed below are T cell receptor beta chains from one sample, sequenced in a study of human T cells and chemical hapten exposure. TCRdb redid the calling of the RACE reads with MiXCR, one entry per CDR3 protein. Altogether over 150,000 distinct CDR3 sequences are present, roughly 25% being singletons, with the ten largest covering roughly 2%. The specimen was whole blood, collected in connection with sensitization to the hapten diphenylcyclopropenone (DPC). The receptors come from a woman under 30 with alopecia areata. Some clones in this sample may be carry-over from other donors' samples. Both conserved end residues are part of each CDR3. Fields, in order: CDR3 protein, CDR3 DNA, J gene, clone size, D gene, V gene, CDR3 length. D genes are given only for firm matches. The size entry is marked missing in some rows and otherwise reads once, few, many or a size class.

cdr3_aa: CASSPLRGGEAFF; cdr3_nt: TGCGCCAGCAGCCCCCTGCGGGGGGGTGAAGCTTTCTTT; j_call: TRBJ1-1; clone_size: NA; d_call: NA; v_call: TRBV4-1; cdr3_length: 13
cdr3_aa: CSVGQEKDNEQFF; cdr3_nt: TGCAGCGTTGGACAGGAAAAGGACAATGAGCAGTTCTTC; j_call: TRBJ2-1; clone_size: few; d_call: NA; v_call: TRBV29-1; cdr3_length: 13
cdr3_aa: CAWSPNSYNQPQHF; cdr3_nt: TGTGCCTGGAGTCCGAACAGCTACAATCAGCCCCAGCATTTT; j_call: TRBJ1-5; clone_size: NA; d_call: NA; v_call: TRBV30; cdr3_length: 14
cdr3_aa: CASSNPGGIGELFF; cdr3_nt: TGTGCCAGCTCAAACCCAGGGGGCATCGGGGAGCTGTTTTTT; j_call: TRBJ2-2; clone_size: NA; d_call: TRBD1; v_call: TRBV18; cdr3_length: 14
cdr3_aa: CASRFTGTDTQYF; cdr3_nt: TGTGCCAGCAGGTTTACAGGGACAGATACGCAGTATTTT; j_call: TRBJ2-3; clone_size: few; d_call: NA; v_call: TRBV27; cdr3_length: 13
cdr3_aa: CSARGFGGGVNTEAFF; cdr3_nt: TGCAGTGCTAGAGGCTTCGGTGGCGGGGTGAACACTGAAGCTTTCTTT; j_call: TRBJ1-1; clone_size: NA; d_call: NA; v_call: TRBV20-1; cdr3_length: 16
cdr3_aa: CASSQRSNEKLFF; cdr3_nt: TGTGCCAGCAGTCAACGCTCTAATGAAAAACTGTTTTTT; j_call: TRBJ1-4; clone_size: NA; d_call: NA; v_call: TRBV12-3/TRBV12-4; cdr3_length: 13
cdr3_aa: CSVEGRNTGELFF; cdr3_nt: TGCAGCGTTGAAGGGCGGAACACCGGGGAGCTGTTTTTT; j_call: TRBJ2-2; clone_size: NA; d_call: NA; v_call: TRBV29-1; cdr3_length: 13
cdr3_aa: CASSQVGGDTQYF; cdr3_nt: TGTGCCAGCAGCCAAGTGGGTGGAGATACGCAGTATTTT; j_call: TRBJ2-3; clone_size: NA; d_call: NA; v_call: TRBV3-1; cdr3_length: 13
cdr3_aa: CASSPTRGGAPRETQYF; cdr3_nt: TGTGCCAGCAGCCCTACTCGCGGGGGGGCCCCTCGGGAGACCCAGTACTTC; j_call: TRBJ2-5; clone_size: NA; d_call: TRBD2; v_call: TRBV7-2; cdr3_length: 17
cdr3_aa: CAWRIQRGGQYF; cdr3_nt: TGTGCCTGGAGAATACAAAGAGGTGGGCAGTATTTT; j_call: TRBJ2-3; clone_size: NA; d_call: NA; v_call: TRBV30; cdr3_length: 12
cdr3_aa: CALPGTEAFF; cdr3_nt: TGTGCCCTTCCCGGCACTGAAGCTTTCTTT; j_call: TRBJ1-1; clone_size: NA; d_call: NA; v_call: TRBV11-3; cdr3_length: 10
cdr3_aa: CASSLGFGGYTF; cdr3_nt: TGCGCCAGCAGCTTGGGATTCGGTGGCTACACCTTC; j_call: TRBJ1-2; clone_size: few; d_call: NA; v_call: TRBV5-1; cdr3_length: 12
cdr3_aa: CSVESQGGSLPYEQYF; cdr3_nt: TGCAGCGTTGAAAGCCAGGGGGGGTCTCTCCCTTACGAGCAGTACTTC; j_call: TRBJ2-7; clone_size: once; d_call: NA; v_call: TRBV29-1; cdr3_length: 16
cdr3_aa: CASSVGTDQTGELFF; cdr3_nt: TGTGCCAGCAGCGTAGGGACCGACCAAACCGGGGAGCTGTTTTTT; j_call: TRBJ2-2; clone_size: few; d_call: NA; v_call: TRBV9; cdr3_length: 15
cdr3_aa: CSGIAGLWKETQYF; cdr3_nt: TGCAGTGGTATCGCAGGGCTCTGGAAAGAGACCCAGTACTTC; j_call: TRBJ2-5; clone_size: NA; d_call: NA; v_call: TRBV20-1; cdr3_length: 14
cdr3_aa: CAASSLPDYLYNEQFF; cdr3_nt: TGTGCCGCCAGCTCTTTACCGGACTATCTGTACAATGAGCAGTTCTTC; j_call: TRBJ2-1; clone_size: few; d_call: NA; v_call: TRBV6-2/TRBV6-3; cdr3_length: 16
cdr3_aa: CASSSWTGSSPLHF; cdr3_nt: TGTGCCAGCAGCTCCTGGACAGGGTCCTCACCCCTCCACTTT; j_call: TRBJ1-6; clone_size: NA; d_call: TRBD1; v_call: TRBV7-9; cdr3_length: 14
cdr3_aa: CASSQVGTGVHEQYF; cdr3_nt: TGCGCCAGCAGCCAAGTTGGGACAGGGGTCCACGAGCAGTACTTC; j_call: TRBJ2-7; clone_size: few; d_call: TRBD1; v_call: TRBV4-1; cdr3_length: 15
cdr3_aa: CASSRETHGSGEQFF; cdr3_nt: TGTGCCAGCAGTCGGGAGACTCACGGTTCTGGTGAGCAGTTCTTC; j_call: TRBJ2-1; clone_size: many; d_call: NA; v_call: TRBV7-2; cdr3_length: 15
cdr3_aa: CTSSQEESRGEQYF; cdr3_nt: TGCACCAGCAGCCAAGAGGAATCGAGGGGAGAGCAGTACTTC; j_call: TRBJ2-7; clone_size: NA; d_call: NA; v_call: TRBV4-3; cdr3_length: 14
cdr3_aa: CASRPSGGANEQFF; cdr3_nt: TGCGCCAGCAGACCTAGCGGGGGGGCAAATGAGCAGTTCTTC; j_call: TRBJ2-1; clone_size: NA; d_call: TRBD2; v_call: TRBV5-1; cdr3_length: 14
cdr3_aa: CASSQDLASGRAVGNNEQFF; cdr3_nt: TGTGCCAGCAGCCAAGATTTGGCTAGCGGGAGGGCCGTGGGGAACAATGAGCAGTTCTTC; j_call: TRBJ2-1; clone_size: NA; d_call: TRBD2; v_call: TRBV3-1; cdr3_length: 20
cdr3_aa: CATRIKGGNTEAFF; cdr3_nt: TGTGCCACCAGAATTAAAGGAGGGAACACTGAAGCTTTCTTT; j_call: TRBJ1-1; clone_size: NA; d_call: NA; v_call: TRBV15; cdr3_length: 14
cdr3_aa: CASSQPGLPPAQHF; cdr3_nt: TGCGCCAGCAGCCAGCCGGGACTCCCCCCAGCCCAGCATTTT; j_call: TRBJ1-5; clone_size: NA; d_call: NA; v_call: TRBV4-1; cdr3_length: 14
cdr3_aa: CSVPGQGTYEQYF; cdr3_nt: TGCAGCGTACCGGGACAGGGAACCTACGAGCAGTACTTC; j_call: TRBJ2-7; clone_size: few; d_call: TRBD1; v_call: TRBV29-1; cdr3_length: 13
cdr3_aa: CASSFQGYTGELFF; cdr3_nt: TGCGCCAGCAGCTTCCAGGGTTACACCGGGGAGCTGTTTTTT; j_call: TRBJ2-2; clone_size: NA; d_call: NA; v_call: TRBV5-1; cdr3_length: 14
cdr3_aa: CASSDLAGALDEQFF; cdr3_nt: TGTGCCAGCAGTGACCTGGCAGGGGCGTTGGATGAGCAGTTCTTC; j_call: TRBJ2-1; clone_size: many; d_call: NA; v_call: TRBV6-4; cdr3_length: 15
cdr3_aa: CASSLWGQGSGGDEQFF; cdr3_nt: TGTGCCAGCAGTTTATGGGGACAGGGCTCCGGAGGGGATGAGCAGTTCTTC; j_call: TRBJ2-1; clone_size: few; d_call: TRBD1; v_call: TRBV12-3/TRBV12-4; cdr3_length: 17
cdr3_aa: CSARVRFSYEQYF; cdr3_nt: TGCAGTGCTAGGGTCCGATTCTCCTACGAGCAGTACTTC; j_call: TRBJ2-7; clone_size: few; d_call: NA; v_call: TRBV20-1; cdr3_length: 13
cdr3_aa: CSARKGAGSEQYF; cdr3_nt: TGCAGTGCTAGGAAGGGAGCGGGGTCCGAGCAGTACTTC; j_call: TRBJ2-7; clone_size: NA; d_call: TRBD2; v_call: TRBV20-1; cdr3_length: 13
cdr3_aa: CASSPTGLFGNEQFF; cdr3_nt: TGCGCCAGCAGCCCGACGGGACTTTTCGGAAATGAGCAGTTCTTC; j_call: TRBJ2-1; clone_size: few; d_call: NA; v_call: TRBV4-3; cdr3_length: 15